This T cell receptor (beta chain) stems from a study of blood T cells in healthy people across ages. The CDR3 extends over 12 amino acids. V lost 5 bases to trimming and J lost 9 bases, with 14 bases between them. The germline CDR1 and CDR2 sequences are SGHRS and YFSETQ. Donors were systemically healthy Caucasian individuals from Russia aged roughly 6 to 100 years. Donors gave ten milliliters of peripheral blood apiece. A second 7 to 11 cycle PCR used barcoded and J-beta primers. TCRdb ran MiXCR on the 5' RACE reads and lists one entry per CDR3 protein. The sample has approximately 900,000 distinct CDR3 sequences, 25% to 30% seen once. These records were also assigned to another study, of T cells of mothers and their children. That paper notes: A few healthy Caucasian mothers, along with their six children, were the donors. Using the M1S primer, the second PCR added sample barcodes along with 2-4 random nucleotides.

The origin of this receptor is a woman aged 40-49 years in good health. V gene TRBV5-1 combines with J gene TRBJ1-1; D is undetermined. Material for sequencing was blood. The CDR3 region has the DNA TGCGCCAGCAGTTTGAGTGGGGATAAAGCTTTCTTT. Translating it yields CASSLSGDKAFF.